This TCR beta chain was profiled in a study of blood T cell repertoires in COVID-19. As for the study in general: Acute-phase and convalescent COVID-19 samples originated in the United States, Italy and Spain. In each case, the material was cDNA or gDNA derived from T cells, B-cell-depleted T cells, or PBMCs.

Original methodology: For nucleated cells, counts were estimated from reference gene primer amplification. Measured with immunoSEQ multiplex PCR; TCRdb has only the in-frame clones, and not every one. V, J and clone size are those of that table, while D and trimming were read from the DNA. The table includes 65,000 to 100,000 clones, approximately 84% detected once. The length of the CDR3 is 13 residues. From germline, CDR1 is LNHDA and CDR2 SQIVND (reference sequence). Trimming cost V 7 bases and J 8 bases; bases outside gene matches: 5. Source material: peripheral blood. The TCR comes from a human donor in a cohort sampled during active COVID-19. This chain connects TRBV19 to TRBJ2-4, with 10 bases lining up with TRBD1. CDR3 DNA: TGTGCCAGTATGAGACAGGGGGCTGACATTCAGTACTTC. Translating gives CASMRQGADIQYF.